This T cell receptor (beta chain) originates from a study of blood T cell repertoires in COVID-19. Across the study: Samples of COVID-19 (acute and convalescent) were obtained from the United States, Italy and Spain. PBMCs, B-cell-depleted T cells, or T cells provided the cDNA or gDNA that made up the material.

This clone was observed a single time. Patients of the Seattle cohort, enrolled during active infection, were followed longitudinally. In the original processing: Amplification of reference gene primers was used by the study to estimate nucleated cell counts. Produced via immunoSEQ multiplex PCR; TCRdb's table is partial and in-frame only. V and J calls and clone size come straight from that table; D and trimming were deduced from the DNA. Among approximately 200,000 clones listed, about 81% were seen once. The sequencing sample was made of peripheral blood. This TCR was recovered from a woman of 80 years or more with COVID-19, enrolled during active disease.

In DNA form, the CDR3 reads TGCGCCAGCAGCCAAGCATTGTACAATGAGCAGTTCTTC. Translation: CASSQALYNEQFF. The chain links TRBV4-1 to TRBJ2-1; D is ambiguous. This CDR3 is built from 13 residues. Germline V gene lookup returns CDR1 MGHRA and CDR2 YSYEKL. Between the trimmed V and J ends, which lost 1 base and 4 bases, there was a span of 5 bases.